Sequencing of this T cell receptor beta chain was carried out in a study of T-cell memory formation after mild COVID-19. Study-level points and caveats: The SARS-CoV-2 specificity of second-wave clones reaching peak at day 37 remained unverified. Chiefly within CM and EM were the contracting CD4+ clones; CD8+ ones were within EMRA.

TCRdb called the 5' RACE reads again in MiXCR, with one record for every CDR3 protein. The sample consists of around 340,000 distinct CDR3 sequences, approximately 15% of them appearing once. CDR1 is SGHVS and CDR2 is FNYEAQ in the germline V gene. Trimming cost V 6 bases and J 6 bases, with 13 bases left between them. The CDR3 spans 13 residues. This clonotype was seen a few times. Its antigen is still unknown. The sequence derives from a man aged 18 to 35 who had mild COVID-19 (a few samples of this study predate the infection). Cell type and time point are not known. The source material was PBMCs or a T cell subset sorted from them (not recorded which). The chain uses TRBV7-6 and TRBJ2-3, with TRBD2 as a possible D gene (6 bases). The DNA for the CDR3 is TGTGCCAGCAGTTCAGGGACTGCCGATACGCAGTATTTT. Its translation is CASSSGTADTQYF. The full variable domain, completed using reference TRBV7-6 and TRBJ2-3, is GAGVSQSPRYKVTKRGQDVALRCDPISGHVSLYWYRQALGQGPEFLTYFNYEAQQDKSGLPNDRFSAERPEGSISTLTIQRTEQRDSAMYRCASSSGTADTQYFGPGTRLTVL.